A selection of T cell receptor beta chains follows, all from one sample in a study of blood T cells in healthy people across ages. TCRdb independently ran MiXCR on the 5' RACE reads; one entry per CDR3 protein. There are 1.5 million to 2 million distinct CDR3 sequences in the sample; over 25% occur only once, and less than 9.5% lies in the top ten. The specimen sequenced was blood. All receptors come from a woman between 25 and 40 years old in good health. Each CDR3 is given with its conserved first and last residue. D genes are given only for firm matches. Expanded clones get a size class; other rows say once, few or many, or leave the size out.

J gene: TRBJ2-7; V gene: TRBV10-3; D gene: .; clone size: .; CDR3 DNA: TGTGCCACCAGTGATAGAAAACCGTCCTACGAGCAGTACTTC; CDR3 protein: CATSDRKPSYEQYF
J gene: TRBJ2-1; V gene: TRBV12-3/TRBV12-4; D gene: TRBD2; clone size: .; CDR3 DNA: TGTGCCAGCAGTTTAGGAATGGGGACTAGCGGGTCCAATGAGCAGTTCTTC; CDR3 protein: CASSLGMGTSGSNEQFF
J gene: TRBJ2-7; V gene: TRBV5-1; D gene: .; clone size: many; CDR3 DNA: TGCGCCAGCAGCTTGGGCGACAAGTACGAGCAGTACTTC; CDR3 protein: CASSLGDKYEQYF
J gene: TRBJ1-4; V gene: TRBV20-1; D gene: .; clone size: .; CDR3 DNA: TGCAGTGCCCTTAACCGACAGAATAATGAAAAACTGTTTTTT; CDR3 protein: CSALNRQNNEKLFF
J gene: TRBJ2-7; V gene: TRBV27; D gene: TRBD1; clone size: few; CDR3 DNA: TGTGCCAGCAGTACCAATGACAGGGGGGGACGTGACGAGCAGTACTTC; CDR3 protein: CASSTNDRGGRDEQYF
J gene: TRBJ2-7; V gene: TRBV12-3/TRBV12-4; D gene: TRBD1; clone size: .; CDR3 DNA: TGTGCCAGCAGGCCCGGGACAGCGAGCTCCTACGAGCAGTACTTC; CDR3 protein: CASRPGTASSYEQYF
J gene: TRBJ2-6; V gene: TRBV20-1; D gene: .; clone size: .; CDR3 DNA: TGCAGTGCTACTCCTGGGGGCTCTGGGGCCAACGTCCTGACTTTC; CDR3 protein: CSATPGGSGANVLTF
J gene: TRBJ1-3; V gene: TRBV21-1; D gene: .; clone size: .; CDR3 DNA: TGTGCCAGCTATATGATCGACACCATATATTTT; CDR3 protein: CASYMIDTIYF
J gene: TRBJ2-1; V gene: TRBV25-1; D gene: .; clone size: .; CDR3 DNA: TGTGCCAGCAGTGATACGACGCGTGAGCAGTTCTTC; CDR3 protein: CASSDTTREQFF
J gene: TRBJ2-3; V gene: TRBV9; D gene: .; clone size: .; CDR3 DNA: TGTGCCAGCAGCGTAGGAAGAGGGACTCTAGGGGTAGGCACAGATACGCAGTATTTT; CDR3 protein: CASSVGRGTLGVGTDTQYF
J gene: TRBJ2-1; V gene: TRBV6-5; D gene: .; clone size: .; CDR3 DNA: TGTGCCAGCAGTAACCGGGACAACTACAATGAGCAGTTCTTC; CDR3 protein: CASSNRDNYNEQFF
J gene: TRBJ2-1; V gene: TRBV20-1; D gene: TRBD2; clone size: many; CDR3 DNA: TGCAGTGCTAGGACTAGCGCGAACAATGAGCAGTTCTTC; CDR3 protein: CSARTSANNEQFF
J gene: TRBJ2-3; V gene: TRBV5-1; D gene: .; clone size: few; CDR3 DNA: TGCGCCAGCAGCCCCGCAGCGTGGACTAGCACAGATACGCAGTATTTT; CDR3 protein: CASSPAAWTSTDTQYF
J gene: TRBJ2-5; V gene: TRBV18; D gene: TRBD1; clone size: few; CDR3 DNA: TGTGCCAGCTCAAAGGACAGGGGTCAAGAGACCCAGTACTTC; CDR3 protein: CASSKDRGQETQYF
J gene: TRBJ2-2; V gene: TRBV20-1; D gene: .; clone size: few; CDR3 DNA: TGCAGTGCTAGAGATCGGAGAGGCCCGCCCACCGGGGAGCTGTTTTTT; CDR3 protein: CSARDRRGPPTGELFF
J gene: TRBJ1-2; V gene: TRBV5-1; D gene: .; clone size: few; CDR3 DNA: TGCGCCAGCAGCTTGGAGTCCCCCCGGAATGGCTACACCTTC; CDR3 protein: CASSLESPRNGYTF
J gene: TRBJ2-7; V gene: TRBV5-5; D gene: .; clone size: once; CDR3 DNA: TGTGCCAGTAGTGGGGGACCTCTCGCCTCCTACGAGCAGTACTTC; CDR3 protein: CASSGGPLASYEQYF
J gene: TRBJ2-7; V gene: TRBV7-3; D gene: .; clone size: few; CDR3 DNA: TGTGCCAGCAGCTTGATGCGTTGTGACGAGCAGTACTTC; CDR3 protein: CASSLMRCDEQYF
J gene: TRBJ2-3; V gene: TRBV5-1; D gene: .; clone size: .; CDR3 DNA: TGCGCCAGCAGCCCAACGGCAGGGAGCGGGACAGATACGCAGTATTTT; CDR3 protein: CASSPTAGSGTDTQYF
J gene: TRBJ2-5; V gene: TRBV27; D gene: TRBD1; clone size: .; CDR3 DNA: TGTGCCAGCAGTCCTCTAACAGGGGTGGAAGAGACCCAGTACTTC; CDR3 protein: CASSPLTGVEETQYF
J gene: TRBJ1-3; V gene: TRBV12-3/TRBV12-4; D gene: .; clone size: .; CDR3 DNA: TGTGCCAGCTGGTACCGGGACGGTGGAAACACCATATATTTT; CDR3 protein: CASWYRDGGNTIYF
J gene: TRBJ2-1; V gene: TRBV4-1; D gene: TRBD1; clone size: .; CDR3 DNA: TGCGCCAGCAGCCGGGTGGGGACAGGGCGGGATGAGCAGTTCTTC; CDR3 protein: CASSRVGTGRDEQFF
J gene: TRBJ2-3; V gene: TRBV7-6; D gene: .; clone size: few; CDR3 DNA: TGTGCCAGCGGCAAGCGGCCTAGCACAGATACGCAGTATTTT; CDR3 protein: CASGKRPSTDTQYF
J gene: TRBJ1-4; V gene: TRBV20-1; D gene: .; clone size: few; CDR3 DNA: TGCAGTGCTAGAGGGGCCGGGGGAGGCGTAGCTAATGAAAAACTGTTTTTT; CDR3 protein: CSARGAGGGVANEKLFF